The next 6 T cell receptor beta chains were all read from a single sample in a study of shared clonotypes between healthy human individuals. Here immunoSEQ multiplex PCR was the method, and the copy in TCRdb shows in-frame clones only, minus some. The sample lists roughly 170,000 clones, approximately 62% occurring once. Sequencing was carried out using memory CD4+ T cells sorted from blood. Subset denoted: CD45RA-negative fraction. These receptors all come from a man aged 30-40 years in good health.

This clone was counted ten times or more. The V and J genes are TRBV9 and TRBJ2-4, with unresolved D. The CDR3 sequence is 15 residues long. Trimming cost V 0 bases and J 9 bases, with 16 bases left between them. The germline V gene has CDR1 SGDLS and CDR2 YYNGEE. The CDR3 sequence: CASSVDGMVGSIQYF. In DNA, the CDR3 is TGTGCCAGCAGCGTAGATGGAATGGTGGGAAGCATTCAGTACTTC.

This clone has only a few counts. This chain uses TRBV2 with TRBJ2-2; possible D gene TRBD1, 5 bases. The CDR3 totals 16 residues. The germline V gene encodes CDR1 SNHLY and CDR2 FYNNEI. Trimming took off 6 bases at V and 5 bases at J, with 19 bases between the two ends. The DNA for the CDR3 is TGTGCCAGCAGAAGGGGAACGACAGTTTTAACCGGGGAGCTGTTTTTT. Translating gives CASRRGTTVLTGELFF.

This chain connects TRBV11-2 to TRBJ2-5, with D perhaps TRBD1 (5 bases). Germline-derived CDR1 and CDR2 are SGHAT and FQNNGV. The CDR3 consists of 14 residues. Between the trimmed V and J ends, which lost 1 base and 5 bases, there was a span of 11 bases. CDR3 sequence: CASSLGLGRETQYF. The CDR3, as DNA: TGTGCCAGCAGCTTAGGTCTGGGGCGGGAGACCCAGTACTTC.

This rearrangement joins TRBV29-1 to TRBJ1-1; D remains ambiguous. Trimming left V 0 bases short and J 8 bases short, with 16 bases between. This CDR3 has 14 amino acids. CDR1 is SQVTM and CDR2 is ANQGSEA in the germline V gene. The CDR3 loop reads CSVEDGRRANEAFF. For the CDR3, the DNA is TGCAGCGTTGAAGATGGGCGTCGGGCAAACGAAGCTTTCTTT.

Only one count was recorded for this clone. The rearrangement uses TRBV7-2 and TRBJ2-7; either TRBD1 or TRBD2 may supply D (5 bases each). CDR1 SGHTA and CDR2 FQGNSA come from the germline V gene. Deletions cut 2 bases from V and 6 bases from J, with 11 bases between. The CDR3 runs to 13 residues. For the CDR3, the DNA is TGTGCCAGCAGCTTATTATATGGGGGCGAGCAGTACTTC. Protein: CASSLLYGGEQYF.

The chain recombines TRBV5-8 with TRBJ1-1, with D perhaps matching TRBD1 (5 bases). V gave up 6 bases and J gave up 11 bases, with 17 bases separating them. The CDR3 has 12 residues. CDR1 is SGHTS and CDR2 is YDEGEE in the germline V gene. For the CDR3, the DNA is TGTGCCAGCAACCGGGACCCTGGGGGGGCTTTCTTT. It codes for CASNRDPGGAFF.